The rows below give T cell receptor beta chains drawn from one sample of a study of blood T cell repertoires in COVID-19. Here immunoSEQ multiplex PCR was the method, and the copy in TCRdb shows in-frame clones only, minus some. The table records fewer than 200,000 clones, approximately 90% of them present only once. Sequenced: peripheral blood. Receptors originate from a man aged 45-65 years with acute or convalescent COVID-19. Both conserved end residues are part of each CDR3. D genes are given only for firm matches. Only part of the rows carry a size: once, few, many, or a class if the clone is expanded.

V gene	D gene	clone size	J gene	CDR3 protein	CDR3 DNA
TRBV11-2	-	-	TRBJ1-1	CASSLAGYYTEAFF	TGTGCCAGCAGCTTAGCGGGTTATTACACTGAAGCTTTCTTT
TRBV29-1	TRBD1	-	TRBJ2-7	CSVGTQQGAHEQYF	TGCAGCGTAGGTACCCAACAGGGGGCCCACGAGCAGTACTTC
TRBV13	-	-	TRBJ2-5	CASSLGLGGGETQYF	TGTGCCAGCAGCTTAGGCCTTGGGGGAGGAGAGACCCAGTACTTC
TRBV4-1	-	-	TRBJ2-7	CASSQPTDSYEQYF	TGCGCCAGCAGCCAACCGACTGACTCGTACGAGCAGTACTTC
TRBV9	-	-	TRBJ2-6	CASREKISGANVLTF	TGTGCCAGCAGAGAGAAAATCTCTGGGGCCAACGTCCTGACTTTC
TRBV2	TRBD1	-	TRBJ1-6	CASSERTGRNSPLHF	TGTGCCAGCAGTGAACGGACAGGGCGTAATTCACCCCTCCACTTT
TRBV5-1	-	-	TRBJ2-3	CASSLDTQADTQYF	TGCGCCAGCAGCTTGGATACCCAGGCGGATACGCAGTATTTT
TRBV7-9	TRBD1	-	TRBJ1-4	CASSLDRDNEKLFF	TGTGCCAGCAGTTTGGACAGGGATAATGAAAAACTGTTTTTT
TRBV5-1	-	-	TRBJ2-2	CASNSGQSNTGELFF	TGCGCCAGCAATTCAGGACAGTCGAACACCGGGGAGCTGTTTTTT
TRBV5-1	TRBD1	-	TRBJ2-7	CASSFRTGDYEQYF	TGCGCCAGCAGCTTCCGGACAGGAGACTACGAGCAGTACTTC
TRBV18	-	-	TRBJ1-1	CASSPNRDTEAFF	TGTGCCAGCTCACCAAACAGAGACACTGAAGCTTTCTTT
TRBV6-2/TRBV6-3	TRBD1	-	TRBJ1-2	CASSPGTEWGYTF	TGTGCCAGCAGTCCGGGGACAGAGTGGGGCTACACCTTC
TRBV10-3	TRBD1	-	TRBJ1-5	CAISLGQGGNQPQHF	TGTGCCATCAGCCTCGGACAGGGAGGCAATCAGCCCCAGCATTTT
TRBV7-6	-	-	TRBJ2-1	CASSLDGRDNNEQFF	TGTGCCAGCAGCTTAGACGGCCGGGACAACAATGAGCAGTTCTTC
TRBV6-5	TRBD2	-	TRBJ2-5	CAGSGLARETQYF	TGTGCCGGGTCGGGACTAGCGAGAGAGACCCAGTACTTC
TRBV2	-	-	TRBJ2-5	CASSVWTLKETQYF	TGTGCCAGCAGTGTGTGGACACTGAAAGAGACCCAGTACTTC
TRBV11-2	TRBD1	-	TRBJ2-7	CASSFPSGQGPSYEQYF	TGTGCCAGCAGCTTCCCCTCGGGACAGGGGCCATCCTACGAGCAGTACTTC
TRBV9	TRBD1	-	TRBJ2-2	CASNGGDRGLHGELFF	TGTGCCAGCAACGGAGGGGACAGGGGGCTTCACGGGGAGCTGTTTTTT
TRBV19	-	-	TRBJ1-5	CASSIGQGSNQPQHF	TGTGCCAGTAGTATAGGGCAGGGTAGCAATCAGCCCCAGCATTTT
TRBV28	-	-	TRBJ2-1	CASSIADQTHEQFF	TGTGCCAGCAGTATAGCGGACCAGACTCATGAGCAGTTCTTC
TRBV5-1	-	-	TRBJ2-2	CASSLGGQRFTGELFF	TGCGCCAGCAGCCTGGGGGGACAAAGGTTCACCGGGGAGCTGTTTTTT
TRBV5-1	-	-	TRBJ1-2	CASSLWAGETYGYTF	TGCGCCAGCAGCTTGTGGGCAGGGGAGACCTATGGCTACACCTTC
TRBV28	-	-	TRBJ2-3	CASSFPLQTNTDTQYF	TGTGCCAGCAGTTTCCCCCTCCAAACTAACACAGATACGCAGTATTTT
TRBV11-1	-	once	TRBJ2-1	CASSWGDSNEQFF	TGTGCCAGCAGCTGGGGGGACAGCAATGAGCAGTTCTTC
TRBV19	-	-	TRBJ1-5	CASSQTGGNQPQHF	TGTGCCAGTAGCCAGACAGGAGGAAATCAGCCCCAGCATTTT
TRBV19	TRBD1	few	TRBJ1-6	CASSLQGGDSPLHF	TGTGCCAGTAGCTTACAGGGGGGGGATTCACCCCTCCACTTT
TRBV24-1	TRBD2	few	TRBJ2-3	CATSDPSLAGNQGNTQYF	TGTGCCACCAGTGATCCTTCACTAGCGGGAAACCAGGGGAATACGCAGTATTTT
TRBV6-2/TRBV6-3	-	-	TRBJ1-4	CASSRAGINSSKLFF	TGTGCCAGCAGCCGGGCGGGCATAAATTCCTCAAAACTGTTTTTT
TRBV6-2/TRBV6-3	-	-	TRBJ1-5	CASSRAGSNQPQHF	TGTGCCAGCAGTCGGGCGGGGAGCAATCAGCCCCAGCATTTT
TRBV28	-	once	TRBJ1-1	CASSSPNHRDINTEAFF	TGTGCCAGCAGTTCCCCGAACCACAGGGATATTAACACTGAAGCTTTCTTT
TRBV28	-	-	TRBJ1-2	CASSIGVDYGYTF	TGTGCCAGCAGCATCGGTGTTGACTATGGCTACACCTTC
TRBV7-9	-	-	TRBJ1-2	CASSLGDRNYGYTF	TGTGCCAGCAGCTTAGGTGACAGAAACTATGGCTACACCTTC
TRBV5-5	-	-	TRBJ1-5	CASSFVAGPSNQPQHF	TGTGCCAGCAGCTTCGTGGCGGGACCTAGCAATCAGCCCCAGCATTTT